This paragraph reports one T cell receptor beta chain. Its specificity is not known. Reverse transcribed after extraction, RNA yielded cDNA as the sequencing template. Repertoires were generated with immunoSEQ multiplex PCR, while TCRdb's copy carries only in-frame clones and drops some. The profile covers some 100,000 clones, with 50% to 60% appearing a single time and around 17% taken by the ten largest. These data come from a study of CD8+ T cells in alopecia areata. Study-wide points: How baseline CD8+ expansion relates to response remains uncertain (there was one nonresponder).

The treatment was: oral pan-JAK inhibitor, 5-10 mg twice daily. Individuals with alopecia areata gave both lesional scalp punch biopsies and peripheral blood for collection. V was clipped by 7 bases and J by 3 bases, with 5 bases between them. Germline V lookup: CDR1 SGHRS, CDR2 YFSETQ. The CDR3 is 11 residues long. The sequenced sample was CD8+ T cells sorted from blood, obtained between weeks 55 and 65, from a patient treated with tofacitinib. The chain uses TRBV5-1 and TRBJ2-1, with D uncertain. The receptor was isolated from a human donor with alopecia areata. CDR3 sequence reads: CASEDYNEQFF. The CDR3 DNA reads TGCGCCAGCGAGGACTACAATGAGCAGTTCTTC.